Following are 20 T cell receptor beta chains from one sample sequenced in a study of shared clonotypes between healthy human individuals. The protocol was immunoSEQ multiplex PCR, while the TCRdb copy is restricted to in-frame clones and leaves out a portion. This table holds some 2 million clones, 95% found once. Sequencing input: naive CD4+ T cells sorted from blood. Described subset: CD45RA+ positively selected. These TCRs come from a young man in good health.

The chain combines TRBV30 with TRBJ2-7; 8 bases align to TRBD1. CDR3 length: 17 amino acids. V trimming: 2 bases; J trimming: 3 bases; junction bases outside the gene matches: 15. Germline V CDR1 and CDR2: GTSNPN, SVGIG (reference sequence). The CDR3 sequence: CAWSSIRQGSLYYEQYF. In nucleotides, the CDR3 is TGTGCCTGGAGTAGTATCCGACAGGGGTCCTTATACTACGAGCAGTACTTC.

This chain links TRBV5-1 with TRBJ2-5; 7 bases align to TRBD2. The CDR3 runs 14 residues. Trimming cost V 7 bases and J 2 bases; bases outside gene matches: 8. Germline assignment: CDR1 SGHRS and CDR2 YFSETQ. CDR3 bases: TGCGCCAGCGCCAGGGACTACCGACAAGAGACCCAGTACTTC. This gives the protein CASARDYRQETQYF.

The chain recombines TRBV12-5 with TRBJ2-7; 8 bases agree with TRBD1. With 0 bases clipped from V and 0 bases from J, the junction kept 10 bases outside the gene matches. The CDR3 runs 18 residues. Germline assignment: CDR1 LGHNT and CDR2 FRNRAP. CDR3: CASGLVLGADRDSYEQYF. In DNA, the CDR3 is TGTGCTAGTGGTTTGGTACTAGGAGCGGACAGGGACTCCTACGAGCAGTACTTC.

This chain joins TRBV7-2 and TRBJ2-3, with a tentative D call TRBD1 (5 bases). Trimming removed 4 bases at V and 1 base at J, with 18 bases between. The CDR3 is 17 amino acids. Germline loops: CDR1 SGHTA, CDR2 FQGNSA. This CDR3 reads CASSSLSGLFGTDTQYF. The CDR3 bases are TGTGCCAGCAGCTCACTATCAGGGTTGTTCGGCACAGATACGCAGTATTTT.

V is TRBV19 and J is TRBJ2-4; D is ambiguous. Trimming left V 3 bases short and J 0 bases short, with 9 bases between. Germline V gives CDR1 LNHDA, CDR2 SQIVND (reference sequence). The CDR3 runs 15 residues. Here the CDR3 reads CASSMSRLAKNIQYF. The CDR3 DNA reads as TGTGCCAGTAGTATGTCCCGACTAGCCAAAAACATTCAGTACTTC. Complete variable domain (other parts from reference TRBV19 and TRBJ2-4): DGGITQSPKYLFRKEGQNVTLSCEQNLNHDAMYWYRQDPGQGLRLIYYSQIVNDFQKGDIAEGYSVSREKKESFPLTVTSAQKNPTAFYLCASSMSRLAKNIQYFGAGTRLSVL.

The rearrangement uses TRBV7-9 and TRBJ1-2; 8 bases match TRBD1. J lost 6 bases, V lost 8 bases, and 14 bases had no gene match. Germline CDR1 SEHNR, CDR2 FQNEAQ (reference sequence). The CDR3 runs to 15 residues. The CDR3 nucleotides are TGTGCCAGCTCCTCAAGGGGGACAGGAGCGAATGGCTACACCTTC. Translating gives CASSSRGTGANGYTF.

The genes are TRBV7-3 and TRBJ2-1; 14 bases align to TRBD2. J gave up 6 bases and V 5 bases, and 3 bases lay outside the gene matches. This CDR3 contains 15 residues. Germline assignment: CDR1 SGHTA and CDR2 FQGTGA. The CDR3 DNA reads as TGTGCCAGCAGCGCAGGACTAGCGGGGGGCAATGAGCAGTTCTTC. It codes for CASSAGLAGGNEQFF. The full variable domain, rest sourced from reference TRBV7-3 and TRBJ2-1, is GAGVSQTPSNKVTEKGKYVELRCDPISGHTALYWYRQSLGQGPEFLIYFQGTGAADDSGLPNDRFFAVRPEGSVSTLKIQRTERGDSAVYLCASSAGLAGGNEQFFGPGTRLTVL.

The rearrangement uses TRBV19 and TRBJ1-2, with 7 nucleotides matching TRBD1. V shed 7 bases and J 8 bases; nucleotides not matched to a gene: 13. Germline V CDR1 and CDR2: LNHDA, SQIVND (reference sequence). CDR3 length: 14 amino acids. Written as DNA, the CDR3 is TGTGCCAGTACCCCCGGGCCAGGGGGTAAAGGCTACACCTTC. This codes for CASTPGPGGKGYTF.

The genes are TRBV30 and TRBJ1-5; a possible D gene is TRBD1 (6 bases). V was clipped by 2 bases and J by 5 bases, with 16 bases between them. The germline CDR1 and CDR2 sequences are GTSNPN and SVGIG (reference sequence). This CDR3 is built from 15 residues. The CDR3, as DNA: TGTGCCTGGAGTAGCCTGGACAGAAATTATCAGCCCCAGCATTTT. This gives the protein CAWSSLDRNYQPQHF.

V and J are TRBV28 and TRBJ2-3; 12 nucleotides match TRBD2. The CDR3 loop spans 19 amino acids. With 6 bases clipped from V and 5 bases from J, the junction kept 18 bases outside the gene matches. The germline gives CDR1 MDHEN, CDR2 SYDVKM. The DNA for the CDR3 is TGTGCCAGCAGCCAACTAGGGCCTCTAGCGGGAGGGCCTGGAGATACGCAGTATTTT. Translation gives CASSQLGPLAGGPGDTQYF.

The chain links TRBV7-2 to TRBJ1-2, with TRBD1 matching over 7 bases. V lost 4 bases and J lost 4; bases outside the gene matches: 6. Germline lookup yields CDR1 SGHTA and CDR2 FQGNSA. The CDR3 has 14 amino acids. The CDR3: CASSSGGTVYGYTF. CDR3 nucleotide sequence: TGTGCCAGCAGCTCTGGCGGGACAGTCTATGGCTACACCTTC.

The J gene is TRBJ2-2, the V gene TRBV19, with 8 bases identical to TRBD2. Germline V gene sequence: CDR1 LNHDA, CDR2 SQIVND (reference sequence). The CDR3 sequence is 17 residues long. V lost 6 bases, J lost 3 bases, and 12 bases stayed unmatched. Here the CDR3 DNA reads TGTGCCAGTAGCACGATCGGGGTAGCGGGGTACACCGGGGAGCTGTTTTTT. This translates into CASSTIGVAGYTGELFF.

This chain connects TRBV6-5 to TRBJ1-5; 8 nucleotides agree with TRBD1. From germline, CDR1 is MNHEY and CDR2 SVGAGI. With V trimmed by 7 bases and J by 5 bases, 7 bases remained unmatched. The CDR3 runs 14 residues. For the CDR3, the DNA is TGTGCCAGCACCTTAGACAGGGGAGATCAGCCCCAGCATTTT. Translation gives CASTLDRGDQPQHF.

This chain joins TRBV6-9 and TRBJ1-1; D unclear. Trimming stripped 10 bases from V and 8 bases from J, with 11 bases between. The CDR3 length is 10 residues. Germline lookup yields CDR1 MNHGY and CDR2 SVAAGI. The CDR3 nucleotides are TGTGCCAAGAAACTAAGAGAAGCTTTCTTT. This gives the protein CAKKLREAFF.

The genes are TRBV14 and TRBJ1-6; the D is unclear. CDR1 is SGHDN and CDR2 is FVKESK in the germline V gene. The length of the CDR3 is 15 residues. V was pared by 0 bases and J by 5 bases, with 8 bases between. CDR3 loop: CASSQEGSNNSPLHF. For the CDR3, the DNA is TGTGCCAGCAGCCAAGAAGGCTCGAATAATTCACCCCTCCACTTT.

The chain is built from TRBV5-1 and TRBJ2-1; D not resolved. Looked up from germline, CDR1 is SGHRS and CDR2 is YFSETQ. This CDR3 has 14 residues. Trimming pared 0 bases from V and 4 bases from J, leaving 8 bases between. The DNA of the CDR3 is TGCGCCAGCAGCTTGGGGCCAGTTTACAATGAGCAGTTCTTC. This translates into CASSLGPVYNEQFF. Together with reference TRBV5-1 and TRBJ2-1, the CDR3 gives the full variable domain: KAGVTQTPRYLIKTRGQQVTLSCSPISGHRSVSWYQQTPGQGLQFLFEYFSETQRNKGNFPGRFSGRQFSNSRSEMNVSTLELGDSALYLCASSLGPVYNEQFFGPGTRLTVL.

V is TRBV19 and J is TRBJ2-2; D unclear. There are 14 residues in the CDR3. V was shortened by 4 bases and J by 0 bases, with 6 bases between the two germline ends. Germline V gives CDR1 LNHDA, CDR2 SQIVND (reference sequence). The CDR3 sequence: CASSTIPNTGELFF. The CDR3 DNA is TGTGCCAGTAGTACTATACCGAACACCGGGGAGCTGTTTTTT.

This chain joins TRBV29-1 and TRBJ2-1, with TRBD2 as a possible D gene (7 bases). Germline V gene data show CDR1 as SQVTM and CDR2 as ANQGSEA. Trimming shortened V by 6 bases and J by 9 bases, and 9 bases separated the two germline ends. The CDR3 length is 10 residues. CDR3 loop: CSVGGGEQFF. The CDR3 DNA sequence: TGCAGCGTGGGAGGGGGTGAGCAGTTCTTC.

The CDR3 bases are TGTGCCAGCAGTTATCCCCTTGGTAGGGGCTACACCTTC. The encoded protein is CASSYPLGRGYTF. The chain employs TRBV6-5 and TRBJ1-2; D call uncertain. Germline V CDR1 and CDR2: MNHEY, SVGAGI. This CDR3 spans 13 amino acids. V shed 3 bases and J shed 8 bases, with 13 bases lying between them.

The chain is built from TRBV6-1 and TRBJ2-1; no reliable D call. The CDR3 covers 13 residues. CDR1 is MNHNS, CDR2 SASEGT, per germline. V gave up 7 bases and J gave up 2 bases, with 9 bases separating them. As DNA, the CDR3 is TGTGCCAGCATGGCGACCCCCTACAATGAGCAGTTCTTC. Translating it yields CASMATPYNEQFF.